The clone carrying this TCR beta chain was seen just once. A read error may explain this, as a much larger clone is one base away. The record originates from a study of breast tumors, draining lymph nodes, adjacent tissues. MiXCR, applied by TCRdb to the multiplex PCR reads, yields one record per CDR3 protein. The data contain 150,000 to 200,000 distinct CDR3 sequences, approximately 33% of them singletons. This CDR3 is 20 amino acids long. CDR1 SGHDT and CDR2 YYEEEE come from the germline V gene. The V end was cut by 0 bases, the J end by 2 bases, with 21 bases between. Breast cancer patients provided tissue from their axillary draining lymph nodes.

The chain employs TRBV5-6 and TRBJ2-6, with a possible D match to TRBD1 (5 bases). The clonotype originates from a female donor with breast cancer. Some clones in this sample may be carry-over from other donors' samples. The sample comprised axillary lymph node tissue. The CDR3 reads CASSLVQGRGLWPGANVLTF. CDR3 coding DNA: TGTGCCAGCAGCTTGGTTCAGGGCCGAGGTCTTTGGCCTGGGGCCAACGTCCTGACTTTC.